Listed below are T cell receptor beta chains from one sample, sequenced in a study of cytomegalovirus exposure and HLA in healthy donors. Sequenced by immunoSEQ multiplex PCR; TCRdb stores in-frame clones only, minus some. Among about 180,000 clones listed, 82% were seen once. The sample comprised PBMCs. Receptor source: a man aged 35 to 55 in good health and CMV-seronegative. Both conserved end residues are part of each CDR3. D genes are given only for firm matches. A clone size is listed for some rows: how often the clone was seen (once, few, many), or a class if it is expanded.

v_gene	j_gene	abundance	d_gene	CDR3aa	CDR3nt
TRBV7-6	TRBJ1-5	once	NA	CASSPRPPTDFNQPQHF	TGTGCCAGCAGCCCCCGGCCCCCGACAGACTTCAATCAGCCCCAGCATTTT
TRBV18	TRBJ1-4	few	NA	CASSPIGAGRPTNEKLFF	TGTGCCAGCTCACCAATAGGTGCGGGGCGGCCGACTAATGAAAAACTGTTTTTT
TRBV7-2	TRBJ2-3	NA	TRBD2	CASSLRGGGGDTQYF	TGTGCCAGCAGCTTGCGGGGGGGCGGAGGGGATACGCAGTATTTT
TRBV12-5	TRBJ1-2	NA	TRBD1	CASGLTGTGLGGYTF	TGTGCTAGTGGTCTTACCGGGACAGGGTTAGGCGGCTACACCTTC
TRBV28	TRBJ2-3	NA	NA	CASSNPRAIRGADTQYF	TGTGCCAGCAGCAACCCTCGAGCCATTAGGGGCGCAGATACGCAGTATTTT
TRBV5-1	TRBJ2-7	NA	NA	CASRLTGEPYEQYF	TGCGCCAGCCGACTTACGGGAGAGCCCTACGAGCAGTACTTC
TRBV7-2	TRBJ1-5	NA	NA	CASSTTGLPPNQPQHF	TGTGCCAGCAGCACCACAGGGTTGCCCCCCAATCAGCCCCAGCATTTT
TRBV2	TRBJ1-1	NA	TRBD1	CASSEEGQGWITEAFF	TGTGCCAGCAGTGAGGAGGGACAGGGGTGGATCACTGAAGCTTTCTTT
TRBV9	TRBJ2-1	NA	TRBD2	CASSPVLAGGPEQFF	TGTGCCAGCAGCCCTGTACTAGCGGGGGGCCCGGAGCAGTTCTTC
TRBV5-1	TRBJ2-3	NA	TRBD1	CASSPGDRDTDTQYF	TGCGCCAGCAGCCCCGGGGACAGGGACACAGATACGCAGTATTTT
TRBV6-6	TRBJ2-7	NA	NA	CASSPRSTGTYEQYF	TGTGCCAGCAGTCCACGAAGTACGGGGACCTACGAGCAGTACTTC
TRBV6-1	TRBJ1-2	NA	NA	CASSSAGVSNYGYTF	TGTGCCAGCAGTTCCGCCGGAGTTTCTAACTATGGCTACACCTTC
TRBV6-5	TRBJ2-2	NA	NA	CASRAQVPTGELFF	TGTGCCAGCAGAGCTCAGGTGCCCACCGGGGAGCTGTTTTTT
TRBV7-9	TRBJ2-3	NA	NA	CASSQDRDTDTQYF	TGTGCCAGCAGCCAAGACAGAGACACAGATACGCAGTATTTT
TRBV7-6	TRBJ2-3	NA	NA	CASSLASADTQYF	TGTGCCAGCAGCCTTGCGTCGGCAGATACGCAGTATTTT
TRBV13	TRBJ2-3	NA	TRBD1	CASSIPGQGSADTQYF	TGTGCCAGCAGCATCCCGGGACAGGGTTCAGCAGATACGCAGTATTTT
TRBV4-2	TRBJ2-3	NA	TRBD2	CASSQELAGGTDTQYF	TGTGCCAGCAGCCAGGAACTAGCGGGAGGCACAGATACGCAGTATTTT
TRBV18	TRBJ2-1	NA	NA	CASSPPSGWNEQFF	TGTGCCAGCTCACCCCCCTCGGGATGGAATGAGCAGTTCTTC
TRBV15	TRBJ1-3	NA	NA	CATSRDVAGNTIYF	TGTGCCACCAGCAGAGATGTGGCCGGAAACACCATATATTTT
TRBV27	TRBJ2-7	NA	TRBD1	CASGTGQGAGEQYF	TGTGCCAGCGGGACGGGACAGGGGGCTGGGGAGCAGTACTTC
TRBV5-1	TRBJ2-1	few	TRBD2	CASSSATSVSYNEQFF	TGCGCCAGCAGCTCAGCGACTAGCGTCTCCTACAATGAGCAGTTCTTC
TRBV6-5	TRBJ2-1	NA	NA	CASSSRGFYNEQFF	TGTGCCAGCAGTTCCCGGGGTTTCTACAATGAGCAGTTCTTC
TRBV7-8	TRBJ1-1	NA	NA	CASSPRWNTEAFF	TGTGCCAGCAGCCCTAGGTGGAACACTGAAGCTTTCTTT
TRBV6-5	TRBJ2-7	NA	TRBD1	CASSTTQGLNEQYF	TGTGCCAGCAGTACTACACAGGGGCTGAACGAGCAGTACTTC
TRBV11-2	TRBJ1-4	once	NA	CASSFTTTNEKLFF	TGTGCCAGCAGCTTTACAACAACTAATGAAAAACTGTTTTTT
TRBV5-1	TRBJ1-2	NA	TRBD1	CASSLDRGSGYTF	TGCGCCAGCAGCTTAGACAGGGGGAGTGGCTACACCTTC
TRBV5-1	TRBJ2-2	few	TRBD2	CASSLAPIAGGPNTGELFF	TGCGCCAGCAGCTTGGCCCCTATCGCGGGGGGGCCGAACACCGGGGAGCTGTTTTTT
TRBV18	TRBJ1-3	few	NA	CASSPTVSSGNTIYF	TGTGCCAGCTCACCAACGGTTAGCTCTGGAAACACCATATATTTT
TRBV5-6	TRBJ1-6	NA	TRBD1	CASSLGQGGGNSPLHF	TGTGCCAGCAGCTTGGGACAGGGTGGGGGTAATTCACCCCTCCACTTT
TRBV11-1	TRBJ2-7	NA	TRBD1	CASRRIGGQGSEQYF	TGTGCCAGCAGGCGGATCGGTGGACAGGGTTCCGAGCAGTACTTC
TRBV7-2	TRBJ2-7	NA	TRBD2	CASSLPGTSGVRSSYEQYF	TGTGCCAGCAGCTTACCCGGGACTAGCGGGGTCCGAAGCTCCTACGAGCAGTACTTC
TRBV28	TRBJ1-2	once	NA	CASSPTDIYGYTF	TGTGCCAGCAGCCCGACAGATATCTATGGCTACACCTTC
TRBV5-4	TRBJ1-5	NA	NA	CASSLGPGSNQPQHF	TGTGCCAGCAGTTTGGGTCCGGGTAGCAATCAGCCCCAGCATTTT
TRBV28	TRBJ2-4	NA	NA	CASSLIVKNIQYF	TGTGCCAGCAGTCTGATAGTCAAAAACATTCAGTACTTC
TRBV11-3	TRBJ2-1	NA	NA	CASSLYSGSYNEQFF	TGTGCCAGCAGCTTATACTCGGGCTCCTACAATGAGCAGTTCTTC
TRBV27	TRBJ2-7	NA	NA	CASSLYYTIQRYEQYF	TGTGCCAGCAGTCTATACTATACGATCCAGCGCTACGAGCAGTACTTC
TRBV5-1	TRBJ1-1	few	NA	CASSFASSGTEAFF	TGCGCCAGCAGCTTCGCCTCTAGTGGGACTGAAGCTTTCTTT
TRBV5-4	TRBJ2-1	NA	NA	CASSSYNEQFF	TGTGCCAGCTCCAGCTACAATGAGCAGTTCTTC
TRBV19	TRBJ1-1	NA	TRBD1	CASRKIGQGRTEAFF	TGTGCCAGTAGGAAAATCGGACAGGGTAGAACTGAAGCTTTCTTT
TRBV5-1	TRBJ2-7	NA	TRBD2	CASSLSGGYTYEQYF	TGCGCCAGCAGCCTTAGCGGGGGCTATACCTACGAGCAGTACTTC
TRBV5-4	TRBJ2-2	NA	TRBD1	CASSFMTGASGELFF	TGTGCCAGCAGCTTTATGACAGGGGCGTCCGGGGAGCTGTTTTTT
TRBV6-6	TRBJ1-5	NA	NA	CASSYSSQPQHF	TGTGCCAGCAGTTACTCGAGTCAGCCCCAGCATTTT
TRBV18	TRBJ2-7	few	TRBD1	CASSPLPGQGMEEQYF	TGTGCCAGCTCACCCCTACCGGGACAGGGTATGGAAGAGCAGTACTTC
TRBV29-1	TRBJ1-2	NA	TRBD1	CSVEEWRNGTGDTLYGYTF	TGCAGCGTTGAAGAATGGAGAAACGGGACAGGGGATACTCTGTATGGCTACACCTTC
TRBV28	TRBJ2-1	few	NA	CASSLVPDNEQFF	TGTGCCAGCAGTTTAGTCCCGGACAATGAGCAGTTCTTC
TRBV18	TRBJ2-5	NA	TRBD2	CASSPTSSGRSGTQYF	TGTGCCAGCTCACCAACGTCTAGCGGGAGGTCAGGGACCCAGTACTTC
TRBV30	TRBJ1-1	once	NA	CAWTGAPSRAFF	TGTGCCTGGACAGGGGCTCCCTCGAGGGCTTTCTTT
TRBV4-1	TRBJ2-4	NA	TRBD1	CASSPRDRAAKNIQYF	TGCGCCAGCAGCCCACGGGACAGGGCGGCCAAAAACATTCAGTACTTC
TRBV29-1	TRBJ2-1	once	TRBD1	CSVDSPGRGRNEQFF	TGCAGCGTTGATTCCCCAGGCAGGGGGCGCAATGAGCAGTTCTTC
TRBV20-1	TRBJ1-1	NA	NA	CSAWGNQAFF	TGCAGTGCTTGGGGCAACCAAGCTTTCTTT
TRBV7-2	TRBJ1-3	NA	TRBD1	CASKKGQGDAIYF	TGTGCCAGCAAAAAAGGACAGGGCGATGCCATATATTTT
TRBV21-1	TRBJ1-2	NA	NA	CASSTIRDWDRVYGYTF	TGTGCCAGCAGTACAATTCGGGACTGGGACAGGGTCTATGGCTACACCTTC
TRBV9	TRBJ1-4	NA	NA	CASISRPGTGRGKLFF	TGTGCCAGCATCTCGAGACCCGGGACCGGGCGGGGAAAACTGTTTTTT
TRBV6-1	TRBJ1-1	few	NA	CASTLGPQGYTEAFF	TGTGCCAGCACCCTAGGTCCCCAGGGGTACACTGAAGCTTTCTTT
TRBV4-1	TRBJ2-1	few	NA	CASSQVHLSSYNEQFF	TGCGCCAGCAGCCAAGTGCACCTTAGCTCCTACAATGAGCAGTTCTTC
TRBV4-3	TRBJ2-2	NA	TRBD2	CASSQESSGRVSGELFF	TGCGCCAGCAGCCAAGAATCCAGCGGGAGAGTTTCCGGGGAGCTGTTTTTT
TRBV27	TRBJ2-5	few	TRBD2	CASSRTASGGSGLQETQYF	TGTGCCAGCAGTCGGACGGCTAGCGGGGGATCTGGACTTCAAGAGACCCAGTACTTC
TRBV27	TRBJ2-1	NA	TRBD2	CASSRIGTSFNDEQFF	TGTGCCAGCAGCCGAATTGGGACTAGTTTTAATGATGAGCAGTTCTTC
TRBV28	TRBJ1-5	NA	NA	CASRGGSTGFASQPQHF	TGTGCCAGTAGGGGGGGGTCGACCGGGTTTGCTAGCCAGCCCCAGCATTTT
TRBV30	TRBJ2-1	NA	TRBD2	CAWSVGGSYNEQFF	TGTGCCTGGAGTGTGGGGGGGTCCTACAATGAGCAGTTCTTC